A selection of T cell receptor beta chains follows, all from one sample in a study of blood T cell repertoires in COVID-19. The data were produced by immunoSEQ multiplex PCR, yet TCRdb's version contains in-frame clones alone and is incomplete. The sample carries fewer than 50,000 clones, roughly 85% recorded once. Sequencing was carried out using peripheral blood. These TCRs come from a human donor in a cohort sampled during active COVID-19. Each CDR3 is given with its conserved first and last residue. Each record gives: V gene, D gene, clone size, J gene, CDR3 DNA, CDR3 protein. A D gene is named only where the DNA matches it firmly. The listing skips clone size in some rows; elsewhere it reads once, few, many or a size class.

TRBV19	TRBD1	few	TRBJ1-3	TGTGCCAGCCCGCCCCCGAACAGGGGGGGTGGAAACACCATATATTTT	CASPPPNRGGGNTIYF
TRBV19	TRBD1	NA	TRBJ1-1	TGTGCCAGTTCACAGGGGGGGAACACTGAAGCTTTCTTT	CASSQGGNTEAFF
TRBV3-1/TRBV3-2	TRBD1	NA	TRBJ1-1	TGTGCCAGCAGTCTCAAACAGGGGGCTGCGGTGGAAGCTTTCTTT	CASSLKQGAAVEAFF
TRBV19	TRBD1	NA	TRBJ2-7	TGTGCCAGTAGTCTCGGACAGGGGGCTCTCCACGAGCAGTACTTC	CASSLGQGALHEQYF
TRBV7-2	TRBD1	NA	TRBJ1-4	TGTGCCAACCGGCAGGGGGTCGCAACTAATGAAAAACTGTTTTTT	CANRQGVATNEKLFF
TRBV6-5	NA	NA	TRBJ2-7	TGTGCCAGCACCTCGGACAGGGAGGGCAGCGAGCAGTACTTC	CASTSDREGSEQYF
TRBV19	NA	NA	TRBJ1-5	TGTGCCAGTAGTATCGCCCTGGGAGGAAATCAGCCCCAGCATTTT	CASSIALGGNQPQHF
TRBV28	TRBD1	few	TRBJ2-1	TGTGCCAGCAGTCCGTATCTTATATTACAGGGGCGGGATGAGCAGTTCTTC	CASSPYLILQGRDEQFF
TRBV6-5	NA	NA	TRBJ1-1	TGTGCCAGCAGTTACCGAGATAACACTGAAGCTTTCTTT	CASSYRDNTEAFF
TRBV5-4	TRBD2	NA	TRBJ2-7	TGTGCCAGCAGCCCCGTTTCGCGGGGGGACCTCTACGAGCAGTACTTC	CASSPVSRGDLYEQYF
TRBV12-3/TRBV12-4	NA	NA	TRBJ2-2	TGTGCCAGCACCCCAGGGGTGGCCGGGGAGCTGTTTTTT	CASTPGVAGELFF
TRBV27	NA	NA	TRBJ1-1	TGTGCCAGCAGTTCCGGAATCAGGGAAAGGGGTAACACTGAAGCTTTCTTT	CASSSGIRERGNTEAFF
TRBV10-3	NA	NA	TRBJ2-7	TGTGCCATCAGTGAGTCTCCCTCTTACGAGCAGTACTTC	CAISESPSYEQYF
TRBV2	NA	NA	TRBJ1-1	TGTGCCAGCAGTGTTTCCGGCGGCGTCACTGAAGCTTTCTTT	CASSVSGGVTEAFF
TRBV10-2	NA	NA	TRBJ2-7	TGCGCCAGCAGTGAGACAGACAGGACCTACGAGCAGTACTTC	CASSETDRTYEQYF
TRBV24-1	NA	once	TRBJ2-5	TGTGCCACCAGTGATACGGGACAAGGGTTACAAGAGACCCAGTACTTC	CATSDTGQGLQETQYF
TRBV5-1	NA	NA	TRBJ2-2	TGCGCCAGCAGCTGGGGCGGGACTTCTAACACCGGGGAGCTGTTTTTT	CASSWGGTSNTGELFF
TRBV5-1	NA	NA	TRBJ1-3	TGCGCCAGCAGCGACCAGGGGTCCGCCGGAAACACCATATATTTT	CASSDQGSAGNTIYF
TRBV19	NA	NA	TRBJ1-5	TGTGCCAGTAGTGAGCAGGGCGATCTGAGCCAGCCCCAGCATTTT	CASSEQGDLSQPQHF
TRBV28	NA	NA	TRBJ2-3	TGTGCCAGCAGTTTAACAGGGCGGACAGATACGCAGTATTTT	CASSLTGRTDTQYF